The present TCR beta chain was sequenced within a study of cytomegalovirus exposure and HLA in healthy donors (dated by TCRdb to the late 2010s). For the study in its entirety: An earlier analysis of roughly 610 of the donors reported 250 to 350 Gb of sequence data and about 120 million unique TCR beta sequences obtained from roughly 170 million T cells. An early release covering approximately 600 HLA-typed donors comprised about 300 gigabases of sequencing data and 85 million to 100 million unique TCR sequences. Among the 398 genotyped donors, under 90% belonged to the genetic ancestry cluster associated with self-reported Caucasian donors. The study aimed to test whether cataloging public T cell receptors could reveal signatures of past pathogen exposure. The T cell repertoires of several hundred subjects were profiled by immunosequencing and related to cytomegalovirus serostatus. A separate validation cohort of roughly 130 different subjects was used in addition to the roughly 670-subject first cohort. The study combined high-throughput TCR immunosequencing, statistical association of individual TCRs with disease status, and machine learning to predict cytomegalovirus infection status. In a later analysis, previously published TCR beta repertoires from 600 to 850 donors were re-analyzed and high-resolution HLA genotyping was added so that TCR occurrence patterns could be studied. The later analysis used no new phenotypic data to find candidate immune exposures, relying instead on TCR beta sequences and their occurrence across donors. To decide whether each TCR beta V gene segment behaved as functional or pseudogenic, an earlier analysis of over 500 of the donors relied on high-throughput TCR beta sequencing. Donor age, sex, ethnicity and CMV serostatus were compiled alongside the repertoire data. A later genetic analysis used genome-wide SNP genotypes for about three fifths of the 666 donors, treating that subset as a discovery cohort. All discovery cohort repertoires had been generated using a single sequencing platform. HLA typing covered class I and class II loci at four-digit resolution. Typing coverage varied by locus: roughly 620-640 donors for A, B, C, DRB1 and DQB1; about 520 for DQA1; around 570 for DPA1; under 490 for DPB1. Because of strong linkage in the cohort, a handful of DR-DQ haplotypes were treated as single units for association and clustering. Among over 350 genotyped donors of the cohort, an average of about 240,000 unique TCR beta nucleotide sequences were sequenced per donor, 15% to 20% of them non-productive.

Sequences LNHNV (CDR1) and YYDKDF (CDR2) are obtained from the germline V gene (reference sequence). The CDR3 spans 15 residues, from the cysteine through the phenylalanine. The DNA shown is the 45-base CDR3, in frame from base 1. V and J are trimmed by 7 bases and 5 bases, and the gene matches miss 9 bases of the junction. Worth noting for this clone: The antigen it recognizes is unknown. Per-base qualities were not stored, and no clone one base away is much larger.

The cohort was made up of hundreds of healthy bone marrow donors. Cohort members were all nominally healthy when sampled, although unrecorded immune exposures were likely present. The donor was CMV seropositive and was included in the group of some 290 seropositive cohort members. Each donor provided a peripheral blood sample, and peripheral blood mononuclear cells were used for TCR beta sequencing. The Qiagen DNeasy Blood Extraction Kit was used to extract genomic DNA from the blood cell samples. Study-wide findings and limitations: When HLA alleles, especially DR and DQ, strongly co-occurred, TCR associations were difficult to assign to individual alleles. A cluster of highly shared sequence variants was judged likely to be a technical artifact of the sequencing pipeline. In an earlier analysis of 587 of the donors, most TCR beta V segments appeared in productive rearrangements about 87% or about 30% of the time, broadly matching IMGT annotations. Sequencing depth was assumed to be roughly uniform across donors in the presence/absence analyses, though that assumption may not hold. Because the 87-base-pair reads could not distinguish some IMGT-functional V segments, including TRBV6-2 and TRBV6-3, those segments were excluded. Correlated functional status among segregating V segments might be attributable to linkage disequilibrium, but an unknown experimental factor could not be ruled out. Most CMV-associated TCR beta chains appeared to be HLA-restricted in a later analysis, and the HLA associations seemed to be driven largely by CMV exposure. A further reported finding was that TCR beta sequences accurately predicted the HLA-A and HLA-B alleles for most subjects in the first cohort. Because counts were too low, about 18 rarely observed V segments, including chromosome 9 orphons, were left out of the earlier analysis of 587 of the donors. At a false discovery rate of 0.05, a later analysis linked 15,000 to 20,000 TCR beta sequences to specific HLA alleles. Compared with the approximately 720-donor mean, donors in an Asian-associated ancestry cluster had fewer N-insertions in productive TCRs, according to a later genetic analysis. Because HLA typing was missing for some donors at each locus, association tests included only the typed subset. The authors suggested that the approach could potentially be extended to other disease states and immunological phenotypes. According to a later analysis, parvovirus B19, influenza, CMV and Epstein-Barr virus appeared linked to several top co-occurrence clusters. Compared with equally common non-associated chains, HLA-associated TCR beta chains in a later analysis were more clonally expanded and had lower generation probabilities. A later genetic analysis associated a missense DCLRE1C variant with V-gene and J-gene trimming of TCR beta chains, and an independent cohort replicated the association. Most TCR sequences were seen in very few donors, while some public TCRs were found in many individuals. CMV serostatus was the only immune exposure information available for the cohort. In vitro tests confirmed that a few of the cytomegalovirus-associated TCR beta chains recognize cytomegalovirus antigens. The classifier was reported to diagnose cytomegalovirus status with high specificity and sensitivity in both the original and validation cohorts. Only TCR beta chains were sequenced in this cohort, and the absence of alpha or paired-chain data limited detectable features. A total of around 150 TCR beta chains were listed by the study as associated with cytomegalovirus. A later analysis found that TCR association rates varied across HLA loci, with DRB1 alleles showing the most associated TCRs and HLA-C alleles the fewest.

The library was made by the immunoSEQ multiplex PCR assay. A mixture of 60 forward primers for TCR Vbeta segments and 13 reverse primers for TCR Jbeta segments was used in the multiplex PCR. The CDR3 region of rearranged TCR beta genes was amplified from genomic DNA with a multiplex PCR assay. The amplified TCR beta libraries were sequenced on the Illumina HiSeq System as 87-base-pair reads. For the original study's pipeline: In a later analysis, about 80 million unique TCR beta chains were counted across the roughly 610 repertoires, and roughly 10 million of these chains were shared by at least two donors. Raw reads were error-corrected and collapsed into unique sequences with a nearest-neighbor algorithm that merged closely related sequences to remove PCR and sequencing errors. To assign V, D and J gene segments, CDR3 sequences were aligned to IMGT reference sequences. Each retained sequence needed at least a six-nucleotide match to both a V gene segment and a J gene segment. Rearrangements were classified as productive when the CDR3 lacked stop codons and remained in frame with V and J, and all other rearrangements were classified as non-productive. CDR3 was defined by IMGT convention, running from the second conserved V-encoded cysteine to the conserved J-encoded phenylalanine. The earlier analysis of some 600 of the donors excluded sequences that lacked an unambiguous match to a single V gene segment. In an earlier analysis of several hundred of the donors, V segments were called functional above 56.7% productive rearrangements and were called segregating when the between-donor standard deviation exceeded 5%. A statistical classification framework was developed to diagnose cytomegalovirus status using the catalog of TCR beta chain sequences. A later analysis assigned V and J genes by comparing TCR nucleotide sequences with IMGT/GENE-DB human TR gene sequences. Using the TCRdist pipeline, a later analysis assigned CDR3 sequences along with most-parsimonious VDJ recombination scenarios. A later analysis defined each TCR beta chain by its CDR3 amino acid sequence plus V-gene family, and excluded reads lacking a unique V-gene family. In a later analysis, 550 to 650 highly shared, low-generation-probability nucleotide sequences were removed to address suspected cross-contamination and a sequencing artifact. For each public chain, a later analysis derived a clonal expansion index from normalized ranks of inferred template counts within each repertoire. A later analysis computed generation probabilities with a VDJ recombination model fitted to out-of-frame rearrangements, and checked the results against IGoR. Hypergeometric tests were used in a later analysis to score TCR-TCR, TCR-HLA and TCR-CMV co-occurrence, with a repertoire-size bias correction applied to the TCR pairs. To estimate false discovery rates, a later analysis permuted the HLA or CMV assignments 20 times. In a later analysis, co-occurring TCRs were grouped with DBSCAN, and TCRdist sequence similarity was added when clustering was performed within HLA-allele-positive subsets. Repertoires with fewer than 30,000 or more than 120,000 public chains were left out of co-occurrence clustering, as were about five repertoires with anomalous nucleotide sharing. TCRdb limited this immuneACCESS table to in-frame rearrangements with V and J called. A share of clones is missing; checked studies link under half to unresolved V genes, and the rest is unexplained. Clone size and V and J calls were adopted from that table, with D and trimming inferred from the DNA. The sample records about 86,000 clones, about 85% of which are singletons. The ten largest make up roughly 15% of the sample.

The rearrangement joined TRBV15 to TRBJ1-5; 9 bases in the middle match TRBD1. The sequencing input was PBMCs. This receptor was identified in a woman in her thirties or forties in good health and CMV-seropositive. The DNA is as follows: TGTGCCACCACCGGGACGGGACAGGGCTATCAGCCCCAGCATTTT. It codes for CATTGTGQGYQPQHF.